This is a list of T cell receptor beta chains from one sample in a study of blood T cells in healthy people across ages. TCRdb processed the 5' RACE reads anew with MiXCR; each CDR3 protein has one entry. Found here are about 730,000 distinct CDR3 sequences, around 46% of them singletons; the top ten hold around a fifth. Input material: blood. These receptors originate from a woman in her sixties in good health. CDR3s include the opening cysteine and the closing phenylalanine or tryptophan. Fields, in order: CDR3 length, D gene, V gene, clone size, J gene, CDR3 DNA, CDR3 protein. D genes are given only for firm matches. The size entry is marked missing in some rows and otherwise reads once, few, many or a size class.

length: 14
D: TRBD2
V: TRBV20-1
size: many
J: TRBJ2-5
DNA: TGCAGTGCGCGAGCGGGAGGGCTGCAAGAGACCCAGTACTTC
CDR3: CSARAGGLQETQYF

length: 13
D: -
V: TRBV25-1
size: many
J: TRBJ1-2
DNA: TGTGCCAGCAGTGAATACGGTCTTTCTGGCTACACCTTC
CDR3: CASSEYGLSGYTF

length: 16
D: TRBD2
V: TRBV12-3/TRBV12-4
size: many
J: TRBJ2-5
DNA: TGTGCCAGCAGTACCACTAGCGGGGGGGACCAAGAGACCCAGTACTTC
CDR3: CASSTTSGGDQETQYF

length: 17
D: -
V: TRBV3-1
size: many
J: TRBJ2-3
DNA: TGTGCCAGCAGCCCCGTAAAAAAGGGGGAATATCCAGATACGCAGTATTTT
CDR3: CASSPVKKGEYPDTQYF

length: 14
D: -
V: TRBV20-1
size: -
J: TRBJ1-1
DNA: TGCAGTGCTACCCTATGGGACGCTAACACTGAAGCTTTCTTT
CDR3: CSATLWDANTEAFF

length: 14
D: -
V: TRBV5-1
size: -
J: TRBJ2-3
DNA: TGCGCCAGCACCACGGATCCGGTCACAGATACGCAGTATTTT
CDR3: CASTTDPVTDTQYF

length: 13
D: -
V: TRBV7-2
size: -
J: TRBJ2-1
DNA: TGTGCCAGCAGCCCCAGTGCCTACAATGAGCAGTTCTTC
CDR3: CASSPSAYNEQFF

length: 14
D: -
V: TRBV11-2
size: few
J: TRBJ2-5
DNA: TGTGCCAGCAGCCCCAGCAGGGCAGGAGAGACCCAGTACTTC
CDR3: CASSPSRAGETQYF

length: 15
D: TRBD1
V: TRBV5-1
size: many
J: TRBJ2-7
DNA: TGCGCCAGCAGAGGACAGGGGCAAACGTCCTACGAGCAGTACTTC
CDR3: CASRGQGQTSYEQYF

length: 15
D: -
V: TRBV5-1
size: -
J: TRBJ2-1
DNA: TGCGCCAGCAGCTTGAGACAGAGCGAGTACAATGAGCAGTTCTTC
CDR3: CASSLRQSEYNEQFF

length: 15
D: TRBD2
V: TRBV9
size: once
J: TRBJ2-1
DNA: TGTGCCAGCAGCGCACTAGCGGGAGGGGCCAATGAGCAGTTCTTC
CDR3: CASSALAGGANEQFF

length: 15
D: -
V: TRBV29-1
size: few
J: TRBJ1-5
DNA: TGCAGCGTGGTCCCCGGAGGAGGGAGCAATCAGCCCCAGCATTTT
CDR3: CSVVPGGGSNQPQHF

length: 13
D: TRBD2
V: TRBV29-1
size: few
J: TRBJ2-2
DNA: TGCAGCGTGGGGAGCGGGGGTTTCGGGGAGCTGTTTTTT
CDR3: CSVGSGGFGELFF

length: 13
D: -
V: TRBV6-5
size: few
J: TRBJ1-2
DNA: TGTGCCAGCAGCCCCGTCAAGAACTATGGCTACACCTTC
CDR3: CASSPVKNYGYTF

length: 12
D: -
V: TRBV11-1
size: -
J: TRBJ2-7
DNA: TGTGCCAGCAGCTTTGGTAACTACGAGCAGTACTTC
CDR3: CASSFGNYEQYF

length: 16
D: -
V: TRBV29-1
size: -
J: TRBJ1-1
DNA: TGCAGCGTTGATTGGGGGAGGATAGAGACCGCCGGTTTGGCTTTCTTT
CDR3: CSVDWGRIETAGLAFF